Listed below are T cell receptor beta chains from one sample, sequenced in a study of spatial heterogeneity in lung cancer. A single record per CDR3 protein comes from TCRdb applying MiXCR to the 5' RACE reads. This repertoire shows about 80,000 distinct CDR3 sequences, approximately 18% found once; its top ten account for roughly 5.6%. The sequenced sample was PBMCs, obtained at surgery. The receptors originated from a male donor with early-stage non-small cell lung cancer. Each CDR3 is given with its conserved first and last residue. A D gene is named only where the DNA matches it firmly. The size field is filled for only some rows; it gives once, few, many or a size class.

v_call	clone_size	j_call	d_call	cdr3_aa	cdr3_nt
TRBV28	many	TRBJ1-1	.	CASSSYTEAFF	TGTGCCAGCAGCAGCTACACTGAAGCTTTCTTT
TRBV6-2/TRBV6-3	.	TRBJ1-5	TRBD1	CASSPNRGALSNQPQHF	TGTGCCAGCAGTCCGAACAGGGGCGCTCTTAGCAATCAGCCCCAGCATTTT
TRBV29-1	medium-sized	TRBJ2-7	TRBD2	CSVSLAGGSYEQYF	TGCAGCGTCTCACTAGCGGGAGGTTCCTACGAGCAGTACTTC
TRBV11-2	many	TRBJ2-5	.	CASSLASIRETQYF	TGTGCCAGCAGCTTAGCTAGCATCAGGGAGACCCAGTACTTC
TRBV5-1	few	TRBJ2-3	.	CASSLTTPGADTQYF	TGCGCCAGCAGCTTGACTACCCCTGGAGCAGATACGCAGTATTTT
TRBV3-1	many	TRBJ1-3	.	CASSPIGNTIYF	TGTGCCAGCAGTCCGATAGGAAACACCATATATTTT
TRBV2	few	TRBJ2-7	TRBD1	CATIPGQGNHEQYF	TGTGCCACAATACCGGGACAGGGTAACCACGAGCAGTACTTC
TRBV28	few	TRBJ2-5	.	CASIPPGPNQETQYF	TGTGCCAGCATTCCCCCCGGGCCGAACCAAGAGACCCAGTACTTC
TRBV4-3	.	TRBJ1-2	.	CASSQENNYGYTF	TGCGCCAGCAGCCAAGAAAATAACTATGGCTACACCTTC
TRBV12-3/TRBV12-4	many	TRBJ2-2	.	CASSPLGGSGELFF	TGTGCCAGCAGCCCCCTAGGGGGATCCGGGGAGCTGTTTTTT
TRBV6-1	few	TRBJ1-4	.	CASSESLPSMGEKLFF	TGTGCCAGCAGTGAAAGCTTACCGTCCATGGGTGAAAAACTGTTTTTT
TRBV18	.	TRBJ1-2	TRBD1	CASSSDRAKYGYTF	TGTGCCAGCTCATCGGACAGGGCCAAGTATGGCTACACCTTC
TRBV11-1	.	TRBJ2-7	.	CASSSGGPSNF	TGTGCCAGCAGCTCAGGGGGGCCGTCCAACTTC
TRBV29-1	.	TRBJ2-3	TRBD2	CSVGASGGIQYF	TGCAGCGTTGGGGCTAGCGGGGGTATTCAGTATTTT
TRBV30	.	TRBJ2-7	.	CAWSPTETYEQYF	TGTGCCTGGAGCCCGACAGAAACCTACGAGCAGTACTTC
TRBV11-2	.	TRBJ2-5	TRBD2	CASTQPLAGALETQYF	TGTGCCAGCACCCAGCCGCTAGCGGGGGCCTTAGAGACCCAGTACTTC
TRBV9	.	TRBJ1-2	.	CASSGRSSNYGYTF	TGTGCCAGCAGCGGAAGGTCCTCTAACTATGGCTACACCTTC
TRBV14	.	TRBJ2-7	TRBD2	CASSRAGGTEQYF	TGTGCCAGCAGCCGAGCGGGGGGCACCGAGCAGTACTTC
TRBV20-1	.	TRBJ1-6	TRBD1	CSVGVTGVTNSPLHF	TGCAGTGTGGGAGTCACAGGGGTAACCAATTCACCCCTCCACTTT
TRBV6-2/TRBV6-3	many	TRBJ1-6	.	CASSYRDGNSPLHF	TGTGCCAGCAGTTACAGGGACGGCAATTCACCCCTCCACTTT
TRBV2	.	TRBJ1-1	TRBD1	CASSPMTGVGTEAFF	TGTGCCAGCAGCCCAATGACAGGGGTTGGAACTGAAGCTTTCTTT
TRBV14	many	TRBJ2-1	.	CASSQEWGPNNEQFF	TGTGCCAGCAGCCAAGAATGGGGGCCCAACAATGAGCAGTTCTTC